One and the same sample provided the 9 T cell receptor beta chains below, sequenced in a study of blood T cell repertoires in COVID-19. Profiled with immunoSEQ multiplex PCR; TCRdb holds only in-frame clones, not every one. The data hold roughly 400,000 clones, with about 88% observed a single time. The sample taken for sequencing was PBMCs or T cells enriched from blood (not recorded which). The receptors were sampled from a woman between 18 and 29 years old who had been exposed to COVID-19.

The chain is built from TRBV3-1 (or the pseudogene TRBV3-2) and TRBJ1-1; D is ambiguous. From germline, CDR1 is LGHDT and CDR2 YNNKEL (reference sequence). This CDR3 has 13 amino acids. Trimming left V 4 bases short and J 10 bases short, with 16 bases between. CDR3 residues: CASSPVADLGAFF. The CDR3 bases are TGTGCCAGCAGCCCCGTGGCAGATCTTGGAGCTTTCTTT.

The chain links TRBV28 to TRBJ2-6, with D possibly TRBD2 on 6 matching bases. Trimming removed 6 bases from V and 4 bases from J, with 13 bases in between. This CDR3 comprises 15 residues. Germline V gene lookup returns CDR1 MDHEN and CDR2 SYDVKM. The CDR3 spells CASSLGGTGANVLTF. CDR3 DNA: TGTGCCAGCAGCCTAGGAGGGACGGGGGCCAACGTCCTGACTTTC.

The chain has TRBV18 and TRBJ1-1; 8 positions match TRBD1. Trimming at V came to 3 bases and at J to 4 bases, leaving 13 bases not matched to a gene. Germline loops: CDR1 KGHSH, CDR2 LQKENI. The CDR3 spans 17 residues. The CDR3 bases are TGTGCCAGCTCACCTGACAGGGGAATAGTGGTGAGCACTGAAGCTTTCTTT. Translated: CASSPDRGIVVSTEAFF.

V usage is TRBV7-9 and J usage is TRBJ2-3, with TRBD1 matching 9 bases. Unmatched junction bases numbered 5, after V lost 1 base and J lost 6 bases. Germline CDR1 reads SEHNR; CDR2 reads FQNEAQ (reference sequence). The CDR3 consists of 15 residues. The CDR3 DNA reads TGTGCCAGCAGCTTAGGCCTAACAGGGGGCGATACGCAGTATTTT. Translating gives CASSLGLTGGDTQYF.

On this clone itself: At one boundary the junction diverges from the germline segment, which might be a read error. The chain combines TRBV30 with TRBJ1-6; a weak D match, TRBD1 (5 bases). Germline V CDR1 and CDR2: GTSNPN, SVGIG (reference sequence). This CDR3 spans 12 amino acids. The DNA of the CDR3 is TGTGCATGGAGGGGCCTTCTTTCACCCCTCCACTTT. This gives the protein CAWRGLLSPLHF.

V and J are TRBV5-1 and TRBJ2-3; the match to TRBD2 covers 12 bases. The J segment lost 4 bases and the V segment lost 5 bases, leaving 5 bases of the junction unmatched. Germline V gives CDR1 SGHRS, CDR2 YFSETQ. There are 15 residues in the CDR3. CDR3 coding DNA: TGCGCCAGCAGAGGACTAGCGGGGCATTCAGATACGCAGTATTTT. Residues: CASRGLAGHSDTQYF.

The chain joins TRBV9 to TRBJ2-7, with TRBD2 as a possible D gene (6 bases). This CDR3 contains 13 residues. V lost 2 bases, J lost 3 bases, and 9 bases lay in between. From germline, CDR1 is SGDLS and CDR2 YYNGEE. CDR3 region: CASSVGGSYEQYF. CDR3 sequence (DNA): TGTGCCAGCAGCGTGGGAGGTAGCTACGAGCAGTACTTC.

This chain uses TRBV2 with TRBJ1-2; 9 bases align to TRBD1. The CDR3 is 13 residues long. The V and J ends lost 8 bases and 9 bases, in that order; junction bases with no gene match: 10. Looked up from germline, CDR1 is SNHLY and CDR2 is FYNNEI. The CDR3 sequence: CASHPGTGYSYTF. The CDR3 DNA reads TGTGCCAGCCATCCAGGGACAGGGTATAGCTACACCTTC.

The chain has TRBV2 and TRBJ2-1; unclear D gene. Trimming stripped 6 bases from V and 6 bases from J, with 6 bases between. In germline, CDR1 is SNHLY, CDR2 FYNNEI. There are 11 residues in the CDR3. The CDR3, as DNA: TGTGCCAGCAGAGAGGTCAATGAGCAGTTCTTC. It translates to CASREVNEQFF.